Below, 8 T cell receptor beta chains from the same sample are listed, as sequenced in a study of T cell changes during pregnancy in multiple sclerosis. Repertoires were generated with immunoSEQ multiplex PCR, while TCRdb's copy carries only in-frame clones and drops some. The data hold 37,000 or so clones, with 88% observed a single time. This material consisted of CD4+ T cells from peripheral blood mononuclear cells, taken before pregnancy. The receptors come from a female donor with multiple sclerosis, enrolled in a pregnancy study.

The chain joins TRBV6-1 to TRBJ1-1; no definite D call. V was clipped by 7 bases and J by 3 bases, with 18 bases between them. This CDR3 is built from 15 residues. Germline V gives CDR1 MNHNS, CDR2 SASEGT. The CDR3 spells CASTFRVEVDTEAFF. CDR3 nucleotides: TGTGCCAGCACCTTCCGGGTGGAAGTTGACACTGAAGCTTTCTTT.

The CDR3 DNA reads as TGTGCCATCAGTGAGTTGGGACAGGGGCCCCAAGAGACCCAGTACTTC. The encoded protein is CAISELGQGPQETQYF. This chain links TRBV10-3 with TRBJ2-5, with TRBD1 identical over 10 bases. The V gene's germline CDR1 is ENHRY and CDR2 SYGVKD. The V and J ends lost 1 base and 1 base, in that order; junction bases with no gene match: 3. This CDR3 comprises 16 residues.

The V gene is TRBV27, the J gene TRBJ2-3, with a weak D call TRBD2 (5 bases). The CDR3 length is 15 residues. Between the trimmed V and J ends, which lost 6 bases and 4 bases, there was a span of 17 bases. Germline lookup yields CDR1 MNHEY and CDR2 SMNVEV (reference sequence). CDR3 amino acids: CASSQDTGGADTQYF. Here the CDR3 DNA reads TGTGCCAGCAGCCAAGACACCGGAGGTGCAGATACGCAGTATTTT.

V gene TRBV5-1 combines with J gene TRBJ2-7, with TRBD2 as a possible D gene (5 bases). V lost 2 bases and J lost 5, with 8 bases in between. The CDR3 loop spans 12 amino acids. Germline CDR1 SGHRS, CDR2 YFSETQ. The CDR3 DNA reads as TGCGCCAGCAGCTTTGAGGGTAACGAGCAGTACTTC. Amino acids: CASSFEGNEQYF.

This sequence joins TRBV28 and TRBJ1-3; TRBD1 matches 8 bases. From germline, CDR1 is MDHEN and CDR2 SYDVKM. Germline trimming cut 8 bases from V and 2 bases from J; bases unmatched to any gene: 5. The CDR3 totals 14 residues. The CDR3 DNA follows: TGTGCCAGCTACAGGGGGTCCACTGGAAACACCATATATTTT. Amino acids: CASYRGSTGNTIYF.

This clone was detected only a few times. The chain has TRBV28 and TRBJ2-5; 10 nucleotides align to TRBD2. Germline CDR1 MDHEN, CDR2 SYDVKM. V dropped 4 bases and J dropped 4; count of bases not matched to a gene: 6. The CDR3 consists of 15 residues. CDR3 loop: CASSSMGLALETQYF. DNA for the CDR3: TGTGCCAGCAGTTCGATGGGACTAGCGTTAGAGACCCAGTACTTC.

Written as DNA, the CDR3 is TGCAGCGTGGCGACAGATAGCAATCAGCCCCAGCATTTT. Its translation is CSVATDSNQPQHF. V and J are TRBV29-1 and TRBJ1-5; the D gene is possibly TRBD1 (5 bases). The V end was cut by 6 bases, the J end by 0 bases, with 9 bases between. Germline CDR1 is SQVTM and CDR2 is ANQGSEA. The CDR3 spans 13 residues.

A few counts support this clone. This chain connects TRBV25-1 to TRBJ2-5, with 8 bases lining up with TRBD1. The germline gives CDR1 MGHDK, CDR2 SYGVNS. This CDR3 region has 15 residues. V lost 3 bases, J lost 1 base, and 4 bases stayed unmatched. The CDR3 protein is CASSDRGTGQETQYF. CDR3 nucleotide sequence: TGTGCCAGCAGTGACCGAGGGACAGGCCAAGAGACCCAGTACTTC.